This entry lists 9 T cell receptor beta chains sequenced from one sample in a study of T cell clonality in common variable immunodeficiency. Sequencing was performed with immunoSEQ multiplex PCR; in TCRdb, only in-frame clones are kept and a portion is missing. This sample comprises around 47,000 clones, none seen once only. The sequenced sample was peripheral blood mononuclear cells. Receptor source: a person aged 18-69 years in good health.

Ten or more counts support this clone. The sequenced part of the CDR3 DNA is TGTGCCAGCAGTGCCAAACTAGGTTCTACAGATACG. Protein product: CASSAKLGSTDT. The entire CDR3 sequence reads CASSAKLGSTDTQYF. V and J are TRBV2 and TRBJ2-3, with a weak D call TRBD2 (5 bases). The read is 3 residues too short to cover the CDR3 end, so that end is filled in from the germline J gene. CDR1 and CDR2 from the germline V gene are SNHLY and FYNNEI. The CDR3 loop spans 15 amino acids. Trimming removed 4 bases from V and 3 bases from J, with 14 bases in between.

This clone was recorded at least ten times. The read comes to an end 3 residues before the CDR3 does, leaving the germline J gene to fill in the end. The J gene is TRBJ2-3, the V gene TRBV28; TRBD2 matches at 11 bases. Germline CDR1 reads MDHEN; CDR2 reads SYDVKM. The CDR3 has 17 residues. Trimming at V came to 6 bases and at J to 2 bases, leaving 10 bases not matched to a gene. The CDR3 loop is CASSLPTSGSSTDTQYF. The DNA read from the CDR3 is TGTGCCAGCAGCCTACCAACTAGCGGGAGCTCCACAGATACG.

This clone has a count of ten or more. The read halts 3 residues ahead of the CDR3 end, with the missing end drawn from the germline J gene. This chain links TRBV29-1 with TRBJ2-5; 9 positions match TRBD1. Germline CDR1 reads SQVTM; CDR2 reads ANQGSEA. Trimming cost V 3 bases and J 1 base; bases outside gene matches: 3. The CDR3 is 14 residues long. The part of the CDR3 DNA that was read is TGCAGCGTTGAGGGGGACAGGGCCCAAGAGACC. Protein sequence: CSVEGDRAQET. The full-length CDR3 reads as CSVEGDRAQETQYF.

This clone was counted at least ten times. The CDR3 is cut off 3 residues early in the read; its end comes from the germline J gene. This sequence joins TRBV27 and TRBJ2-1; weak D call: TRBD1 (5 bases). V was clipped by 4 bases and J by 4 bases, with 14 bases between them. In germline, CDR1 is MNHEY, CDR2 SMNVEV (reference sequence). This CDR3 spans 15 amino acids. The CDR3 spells CASSWGRGLYNEQFF. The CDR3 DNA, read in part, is TGTGCCAGCAGTTGGGGTAGGGGCCTTTACAATGAG.

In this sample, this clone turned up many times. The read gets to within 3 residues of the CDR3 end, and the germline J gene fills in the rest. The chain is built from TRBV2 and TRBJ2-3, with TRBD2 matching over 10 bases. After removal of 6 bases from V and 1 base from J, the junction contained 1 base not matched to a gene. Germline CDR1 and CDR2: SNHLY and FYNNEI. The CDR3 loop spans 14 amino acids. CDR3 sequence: CASSLAGGTDTQYF. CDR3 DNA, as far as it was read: TGTGCCAGCAGCCTAGCGGGAGGCACAGATACG.

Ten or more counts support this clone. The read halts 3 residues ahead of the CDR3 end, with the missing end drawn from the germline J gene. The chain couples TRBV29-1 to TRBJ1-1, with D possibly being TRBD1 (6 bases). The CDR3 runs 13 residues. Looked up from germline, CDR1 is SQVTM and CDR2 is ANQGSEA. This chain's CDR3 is CSATGTFEVGAFF. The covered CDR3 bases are TGCAGCGCCACTGGGACATTTGAGGTCGGA.

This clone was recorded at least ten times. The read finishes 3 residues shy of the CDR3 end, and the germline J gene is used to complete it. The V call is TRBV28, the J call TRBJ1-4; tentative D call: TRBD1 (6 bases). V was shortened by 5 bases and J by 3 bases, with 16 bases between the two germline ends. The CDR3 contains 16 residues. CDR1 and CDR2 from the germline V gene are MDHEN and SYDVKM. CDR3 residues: CASSPSTGRANEKLFF. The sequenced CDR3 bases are TGTGCCAGCAGTCCGAGTACAGGGAGGGCTAATGAAAAA.

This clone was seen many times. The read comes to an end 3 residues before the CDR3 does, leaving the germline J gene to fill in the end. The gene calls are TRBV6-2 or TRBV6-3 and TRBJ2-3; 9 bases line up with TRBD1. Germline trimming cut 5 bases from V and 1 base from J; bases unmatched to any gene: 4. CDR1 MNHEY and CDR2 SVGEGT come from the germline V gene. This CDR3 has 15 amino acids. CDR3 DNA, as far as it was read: TGTGCCAGCAGTGCGGACAGGGGCCGCACAGATACG. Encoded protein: CASSADRGRTDT. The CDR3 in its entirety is CASSADRGRTDTQYF.

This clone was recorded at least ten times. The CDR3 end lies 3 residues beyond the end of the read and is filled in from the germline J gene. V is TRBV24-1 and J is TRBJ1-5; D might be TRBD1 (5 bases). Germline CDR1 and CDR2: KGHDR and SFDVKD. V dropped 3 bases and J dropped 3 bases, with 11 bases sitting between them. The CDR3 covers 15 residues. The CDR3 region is CATSDARGNNQPQHF. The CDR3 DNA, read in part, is TGTGCCACCAGTGATGCCCGGGGGAACAATCAGCCC.